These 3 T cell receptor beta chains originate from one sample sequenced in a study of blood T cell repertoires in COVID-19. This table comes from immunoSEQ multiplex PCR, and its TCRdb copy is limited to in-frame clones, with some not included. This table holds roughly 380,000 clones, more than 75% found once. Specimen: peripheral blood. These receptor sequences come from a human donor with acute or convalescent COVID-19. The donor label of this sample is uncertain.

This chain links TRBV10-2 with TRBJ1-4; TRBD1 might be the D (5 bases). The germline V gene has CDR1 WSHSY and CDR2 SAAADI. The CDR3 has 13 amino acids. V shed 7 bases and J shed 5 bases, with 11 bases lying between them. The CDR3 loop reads CASKRGLNEKLFF. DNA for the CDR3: TGCGCCAGCAAAAGGGGCCTCAATGAAAAACTGTTTTTT.

This CDR3 is CASSLGGPNQPQHF. CDR3 nucleotides: TGCGCCAGCAGCTTGGGGGGCCCCAATCAGCCCCAGCATTTT. The chain uses TRBV5-1 and TRBJ1-5; D is possibly TRBD1 (5 bases). V dropped 0 bases and J dropped 3 bases, with 7 bases sitting between them. The CDR3 contains 14 residues. Per the germline V gene, CDR1 is SGHRS and CDR2 is YFSETQ.

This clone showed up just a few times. The CDR3 loop is CSVDRVGMAEAFF. Here the CDR3 DNA reads TGCAGCGTTGATCGTGTCGGGATGGCTGAAGCTTTCTTT. The chain couples TRBV29-1 to TRBJ1-1; no firm D call. The CDR3 loop spans 13 amino acids. V lost 3 bases and J 6 bases, leaving 14 bases between the germline ends. The V gene's germline CDR1 is SQVTM and CDR2 ANQGSEA.